This is a list of T cell receptor beta chains from one sample in a study of cytomegalovirus exposure and HLA in healthy donors. Assay used: immunoSEQ multiplex PCR; TCRdb lists only in-frame clones, some missing. The data hold some 170,000 clones, with 95% to 96% observed a single time. Sequenced material: PBMCs. The source of these receptors is a woman between 18 and 29 years old in good health and CMV-seronegative. The CDR3 runs from the conserved cysteine through the conserved F or W. D genes are given only for firm matches. Only some rows state a clone size, as once, few, many or a class for expanded clones.

clone size,V gene,D gene,J gene,CDR3 protein,CDR3 DNA
-,TRBV19,-,TRBJ1-6,CATTPGNNSPLHF,TGTGCCACCACACCAGGGAATAATTCACCCCTCCACTTT
few,TRBV5-3,-,TRBJ2-5,CARSLDPGEETQYF,TGTGCCAGAAGCTTGGATCCGGGAGAAGAGACCCAGTACTTC
once,TRBV6-5,TRBD2,TRBJ2-3,CASSSKLAGRTDTQYF,TGTGCCAGCAGTTCCAAACTAGCGGGCCGCACAGATACGCAGTATTTT
-,TRBV2,-,TRBJ2-7,CASRWTEYYEQYF,TGTGCCAGCAGGTGGACAGAATATTACGAGCAGTACTTC
-,TRBV4-2,TRBD2,TRBJ2-5,CASSQSTSGGWETQYF,TGTGCCAGCAGCCAATCGACTAGCGGGGGTTGGGAGACCCAGTACTTC
-,TRBV4-1,-,TRBJ2-2,CASRASNTGELFF,TGCGCCAGCAGAGCGTCCAACACCGGGGAGCTGTTTTTT
-,TRBV5-6,-,TRBJ1-2,CASSLADFRGGYGYTF,TGTGCCAGCAGCTTAGCAGACTTCCGGGGGGGATATGGCTACACCTTC
-,TRBV6-5,-,TRBJ1-6,CASSFPSDGLNSPLHF,TGTGCCAGCAGTTTCCCTTCTGACGGGTTGAATTCACCCCTCCACTTT
-,TRBV18,TRBD1,TRBJ2-7,CASSPYTGTGTYEQYF,TGTGCCAGCTCACCGTATACCGGGACAGGGACCTACGAGCAGTACTTC
-,TRBV7-2,-,TRBJ2-1,CASSSLHLAATNNEQFF,TGTGCCAGCAGCTCCTTACACTTGGCGGCCACGAACAATGAGCAGTTCTTC
-,TRBV19,TRBD1,TRBJ2-4,CASRPQTGGRKNIQYF,TGTGCCAGTAGACCTCAGACAGGGGGGCGAAAAAACATTCAGTACTTC
-,TRBV11-2,TRBD1,TRBJ2-2,CASSSWTGGGTGELFF,TGTGCCAGCAGCTCCTGGACAGGGGGAGGCACCGGGGAGCTGTTTTTT
once,TRBV7-8,-,TRBJ1-4,CATSQAPANEKLFF,TGTGCCACTTCCCAGGCCCCGGCTAATGAAAAACTGTTTTTT
-,TRBV11-2,-,TRBJ2-2,CASRLGANTGELFF,TGTGCCAGCAGATTAGGGGCTAACACCGGGGAGCTGTTTTTT
-,TRBV19,TRBD1,TRBJ2-1,CASSSGQGGHNEQFF,TGTGCCAGTAGTAGCGGACAGGGGGGGCACAATGAGCAGTTCTTC
-,TRBV7-2,-,TRBJ2-7,CASSSSDEGPPQYF,TGTGCCAGCAGCTCCTCGGACGAGGGCCCCCCTCAGTACTTC
-,TRBV5-6,-,TRBJ2-7,CASIPWGRGYEQYF,TGTGCCAGCATTCCCTGGGGCAGGGGATACGAGCAGTACTTC
-,TRBV27,-,TRBJ1-2,CASSLLGDEGYGYTF,TGTGCCAGCAGTTTGTTAGGGGATGAAGGGTATGGCTACACCTTC
-,TRBV5-1,-,TRBJ1-1,CASSLTAPLNTEAFF,TGCGCCAGCAGCTTGACAGCTCCCTTGAACACTGAAGCTTTCTTT
-,TRBV19,TRBD2,TRBJ2-2,CASSIGTGTTRPGELFF,TGTGCCAGTAGTATAGGGACCGGGACTACTAGACCCGGGGAGCTGTTTTTT
-,TRBV7-8,-,TRBJ2-3,CASSPGTDTQYF,TGTGCCAGCAGTCCCGGGACAGATACGCAGTATTTT
-,TRBV7-9,TRBD1,TRBJ1-1,CASSIQGGMNTEAFF,TGTGCCAGCAGCATACAGGGGGGCATGAACACTGAAGCTTTCTTT
few,TRBV29-1,-,TRBJ1-6,CSVGAGANSPLHF,TGCAGCGTTGGGGCAGGGGCAAATTCACCCCTCCACTTT
once,TRBV5-6,TRBD2,TRBJ2-3,CASSLWLGGGGVTDTQYF,TGTGCCAGCAGCTTGTGGCTCGGTGGCGGGGGGGTGACAGATACGCAGTATTTT
-,TRBV15,TRBD1,TRBJ1-4,CATSRGQGNEKLFF,TGTGCCACCAGCAGAGGACAGGGAAATGAAAAACTGTTTTTT
-,TRBV7-9,-,TRBJ1-4,CASSFLGSDTENEKLFF,TGTGCCAGCAGCTTCTTGGGATCGGACACGGAGAATGAAAAACTGTTTTTT
-,TRBV15,-,TRBJ1-1,CATSREGGIWEDEAFF,TGTGCCACCAGCAGAGAGGGGGGGATCTGGGAGGATGAAGCTTTCTTT
-,TRBV6-6,-,TRBJ1-1,CASSSFQVEAFF,TGTGCCAGCAGTTCATTTCAGGTTGAAGCTTTCTTT
-,TRBV7-6,-,TRBJ2-1,CASSLGMAGYNEQFF,TGTGCCAGCAGCTTAGGTATGGCCGGGTACAATGAGCAGTTCTTC
-,TRBV5-5,-,TRBJ1-2,CASSLVFQRGSYGYTF,TGTGCCAGCAGCTTGGTTTTCCAAAGGGGCTCCTATGGCTACACCTTC
-,TRBV19,-,TRBJ1-6,CASSIGQGRRSNSPLHF,TGTGCCAGTAGTATCGGGCAGGGCCGAAGATCCAATTCACCCCTCCACTTT
-,TRBV21-1,-,TRBJ2-7,CASTKTGTSNYEQYF,TGTGCCAGCACCAAAACCGGGACATCAAACTACGAGCAGTACTTC
-,TRBV4-1,TRBD1,TRBJ1-2,CASSQETGTGGYYTF,TGCGCCAGCAGCCAAGAAACCGGGACAGGGGGATACTACACCTTC
-,TRBV6-6,TRBD1,TRBJ2-5,CASSPLGQGSQETQYF,TGTGCCAGCAGTCCGCTAGGACAGGGGTCACAAGAGACCCAGTACTTC
-,TRBV5-4,-,TRBJ2-1,CASSLARASGEQFF,TGTGCCAGCAGCTTGGCCAGGGCATCGGGTGAGCAGTTCTTC
-,TRBV7-2,TRBD1,TRBJ1-2,CASSRRTGFRYGYTF,TGTGCCAGCAGCCGCCGGACAGGGTTTCGCTATGGCTACACCTTC
-,TRBV4-1,TRBD1,TRBJ1-2,CASSRQGVSGGYTF,TGCGCCAGCAGCCGACAGGGGGTAAGCGGTGGCTACACCTTC
-,TRBV21-1,-,TRBJ2-2,CASSKGAGIEDTGELFF,TGTGCCAGCAGCAAAGGGGCAGGGATTGAAGACACCGGGGAGCTGTTTTTT
-,TRBV11-2,-,TRBJ2-7,CASSLAGDEQYF,TGTGCCAGCAGCTTAGCAGGGGACGAGCAGTACTTC
once,TRBV5-1,TRBD2,TRBJ2-1,CASSLYGLAGGYNEQFF,TGCGCCAGCAGCTTGTACGGACTAGCGGGGGGGTACAATGAGCAGTTCTTC
-,TRBV5-6,TRBD2,TRBJ2-2,CASSFSGGARTGELFF,TGTGCCAGCAGCTTCAGCGGGGGGGCCCGAACCGGGGAGCTGTTTTTT
-,TRBV7-2,-,TRBJ1-6,CASSLVRTSSNSPLHF,TGTGCCAGCAGCTTAGTTAGGACTTCGTCAAATTCACCCCTCCACTTT
few,TRBV30,-,TRBJ2-7,CAWSRDTLYEQYF,TGTGCCTGGAGCAGAGACACTCTCTACGAGCAGTACTTC
-,TRBV5-6,TRBD2,TRBJ2-1,CASGTLASGGVLVQFF,TGTGCCAGCGGGACCCTAGCTAGCGGGGGGGTTCTCGTGCAGTTCTTC
-,TRBV7-9,-,TRBJ2-5,CASSLSETQYF,TGTGCCAGCAGCTTAAGCGAGACCCAGTACTTC
-,TRBV29-1,TRBD2,TRBJ2-3,CSVDGSGGARGDTQYF,TGCAGCGTTGATGGAAGCGGGGGGGCCCGTGGAGATACGCAGTATTTT
-,TRBV6-5,TRBD1,TRBJ1-1,CASRGDRRYTEAFF,TGTGCCAGCAGGGGGGACAGGAGATACACTGAAGCTTTCTTT